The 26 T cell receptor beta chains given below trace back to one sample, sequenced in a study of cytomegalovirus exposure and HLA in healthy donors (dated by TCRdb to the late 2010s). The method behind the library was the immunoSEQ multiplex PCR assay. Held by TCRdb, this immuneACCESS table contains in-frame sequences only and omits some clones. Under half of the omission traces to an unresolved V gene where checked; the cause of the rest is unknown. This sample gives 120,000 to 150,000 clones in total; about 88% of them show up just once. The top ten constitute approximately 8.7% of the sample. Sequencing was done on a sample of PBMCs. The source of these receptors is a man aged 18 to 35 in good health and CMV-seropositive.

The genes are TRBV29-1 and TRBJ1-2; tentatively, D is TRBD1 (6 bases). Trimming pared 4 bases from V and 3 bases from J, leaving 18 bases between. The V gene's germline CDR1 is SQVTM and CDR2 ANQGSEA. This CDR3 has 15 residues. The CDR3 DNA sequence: TGCAGCGTTGGGGGGGCGGGGGCTAGGCACTATGGCTACACCTTC. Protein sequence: CSVGGAGARHYGYTF.

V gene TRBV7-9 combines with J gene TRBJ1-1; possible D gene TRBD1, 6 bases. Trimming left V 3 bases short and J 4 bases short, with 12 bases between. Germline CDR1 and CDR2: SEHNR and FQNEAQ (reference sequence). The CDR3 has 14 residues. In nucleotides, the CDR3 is TGTGCCAGCAGCTTGTCCGGGGGGCGCACTGAAGCTTTCTTT. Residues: CASSLSGGRTEAFF.

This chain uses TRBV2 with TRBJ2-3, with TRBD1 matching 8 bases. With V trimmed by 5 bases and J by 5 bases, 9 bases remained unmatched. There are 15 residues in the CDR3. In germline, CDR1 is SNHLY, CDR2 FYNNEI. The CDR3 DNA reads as TGTGCCAGCAGTCCTCTGGACAGGGCAGGAGATACGCAGTATTTT. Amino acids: CASSPLDRAGDTQYF.

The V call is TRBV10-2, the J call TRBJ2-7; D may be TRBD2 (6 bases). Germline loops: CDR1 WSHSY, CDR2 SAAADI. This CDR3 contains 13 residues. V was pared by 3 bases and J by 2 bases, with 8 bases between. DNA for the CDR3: TGCGCCAGCAGTGACTGGACTACCTACGAGCAGTACTTC. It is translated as CASSDWTTYEQYF.

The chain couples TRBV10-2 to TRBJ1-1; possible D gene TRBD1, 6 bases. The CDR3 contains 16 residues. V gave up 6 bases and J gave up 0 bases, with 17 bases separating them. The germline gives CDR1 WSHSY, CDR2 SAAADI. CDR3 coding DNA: TGCGCCAGCAGGGACGGACAGAGAAACATGAACACTGAAGCTTTCTTT. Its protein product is CASRDGQRNMNTEAFF.

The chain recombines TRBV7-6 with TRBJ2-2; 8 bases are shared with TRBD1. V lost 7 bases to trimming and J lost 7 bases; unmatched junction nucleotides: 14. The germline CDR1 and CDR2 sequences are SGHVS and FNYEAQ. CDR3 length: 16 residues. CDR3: CASTPRPRGQVGELFF. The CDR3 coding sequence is TGTGCCAGCACCCCAAGGCCCAGGGGGCAAGTCGGGGAGCTGTTTTTT.

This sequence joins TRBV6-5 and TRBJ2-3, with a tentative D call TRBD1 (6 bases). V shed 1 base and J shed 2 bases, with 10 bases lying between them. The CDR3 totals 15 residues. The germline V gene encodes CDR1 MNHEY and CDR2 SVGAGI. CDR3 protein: CASSYYNRATDTQYF. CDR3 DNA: TGTGCCAGCAGTTACTACAACAGGGCCACAGATACGCAGTATTTT.

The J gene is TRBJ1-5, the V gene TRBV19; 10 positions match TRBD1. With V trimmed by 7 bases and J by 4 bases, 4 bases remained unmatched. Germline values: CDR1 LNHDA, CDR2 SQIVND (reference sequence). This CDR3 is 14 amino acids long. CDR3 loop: CASMGQGRNQPQHF. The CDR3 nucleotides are TGTGCCAGTATGGGACAGGGGAGGAATCAGCCCCAGCATTTT.

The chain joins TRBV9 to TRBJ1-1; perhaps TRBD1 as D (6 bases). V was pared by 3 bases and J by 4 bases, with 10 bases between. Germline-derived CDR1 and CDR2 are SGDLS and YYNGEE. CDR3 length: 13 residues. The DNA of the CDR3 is TGTGCCAGCAGCGGACAGGCCCTCACTGAAGCTTTCTTT. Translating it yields CASSGQALTEAFF.

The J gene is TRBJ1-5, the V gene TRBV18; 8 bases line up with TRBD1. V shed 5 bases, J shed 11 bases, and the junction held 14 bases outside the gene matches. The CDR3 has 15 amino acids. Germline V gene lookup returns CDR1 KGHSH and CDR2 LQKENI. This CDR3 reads CASSAMDRVGLAQHF. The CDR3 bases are TGTGCCAGCTCAGCAATGGACAGGGTCGGTCTGGCCCAGCATTTT.

In DNA form, the CDR3 reads TGTGCCAGCAGAGCCCCTCGGAGCGGCATGAACACTGAAGCTTTCTTT. Protein: CASRAPRSGMNTEAFF. J is TRBJ1-1 and V is TRBV27; the D is unclear. Germline V lookup: CDR1 MNHEY, CDR2 SMNVEV (reference sequence). V was cut by 6 bases and J by 0 bases, with 17 bases left in between. The CDR3 has 16 residues.

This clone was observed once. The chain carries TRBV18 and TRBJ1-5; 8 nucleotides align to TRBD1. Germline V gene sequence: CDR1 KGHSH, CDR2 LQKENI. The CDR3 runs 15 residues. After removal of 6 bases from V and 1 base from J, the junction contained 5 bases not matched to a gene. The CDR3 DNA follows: TGTGCCAGCTCTGCGGACAGGGCAAGCAATCAGCCCCAGCATTTT. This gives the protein CASSADRASNQPQHF. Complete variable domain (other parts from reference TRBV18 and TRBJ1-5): NAGVMQNPRHLVRRRGQEARLRCSPMKGHSHVYWYRQLPEEGLKFMVYLQKENIIDESGMPKERFSAEFPKEGPSILRIQQVVRGDSAAYFCASSADRASNQPQHFGDGTRLSIL.

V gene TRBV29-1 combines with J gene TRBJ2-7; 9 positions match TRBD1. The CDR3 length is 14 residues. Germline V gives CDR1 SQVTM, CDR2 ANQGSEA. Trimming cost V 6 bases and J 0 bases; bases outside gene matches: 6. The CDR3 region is CSVPGTGNSYEQYF. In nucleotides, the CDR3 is TGCAGCGTCCCCGGGACAGGGAACTCCTACGAGCAGTACTTC.

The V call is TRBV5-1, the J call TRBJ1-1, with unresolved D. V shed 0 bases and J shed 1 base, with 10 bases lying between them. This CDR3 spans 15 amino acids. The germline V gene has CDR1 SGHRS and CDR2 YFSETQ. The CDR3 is CASSLVQSGNTEAFF. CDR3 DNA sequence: TGCGCCAGCAGCTTGGTACAGAGCGGGAACACTGAAGCTTTCTTT.

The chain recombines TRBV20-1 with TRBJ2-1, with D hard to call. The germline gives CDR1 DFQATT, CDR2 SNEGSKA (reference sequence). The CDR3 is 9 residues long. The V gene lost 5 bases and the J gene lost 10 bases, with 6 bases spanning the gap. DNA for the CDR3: TGCAGTGCTGCGGTGGAGCAGTTCTTC. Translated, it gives CSAAVEQFF.

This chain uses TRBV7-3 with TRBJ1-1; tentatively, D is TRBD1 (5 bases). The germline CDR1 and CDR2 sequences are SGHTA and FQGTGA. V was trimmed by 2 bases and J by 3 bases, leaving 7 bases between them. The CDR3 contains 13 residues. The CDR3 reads CASSLLGDTEAFF. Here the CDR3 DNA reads TGTGCCAGCAGCTTATTAGGGGACACTGAAGCTTTCTTT.

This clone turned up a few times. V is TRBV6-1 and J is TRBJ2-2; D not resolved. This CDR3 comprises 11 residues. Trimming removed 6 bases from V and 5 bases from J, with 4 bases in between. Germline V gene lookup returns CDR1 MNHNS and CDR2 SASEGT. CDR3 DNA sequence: TGTGCCAGCAGCCAGACCGGGGAGCTGTTTTTT. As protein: CASSQTGELFF.

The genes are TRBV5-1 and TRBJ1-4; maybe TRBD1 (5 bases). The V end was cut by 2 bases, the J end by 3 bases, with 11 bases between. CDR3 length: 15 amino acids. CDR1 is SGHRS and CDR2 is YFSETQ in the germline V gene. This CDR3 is CASSLETAANEKLFF. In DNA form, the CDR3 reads TGCGCCAGCAGCTTAGAGACAGCTGCTAATGAAAAACTGTTTTTT.

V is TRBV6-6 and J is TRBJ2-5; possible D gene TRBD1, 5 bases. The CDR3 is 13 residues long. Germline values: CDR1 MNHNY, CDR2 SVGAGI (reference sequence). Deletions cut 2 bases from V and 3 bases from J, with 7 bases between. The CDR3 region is CASSYDREETQYF. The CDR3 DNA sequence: TGTGCCAGCAGTTACGACAGAGAAGAGACCCAGTACTTC.

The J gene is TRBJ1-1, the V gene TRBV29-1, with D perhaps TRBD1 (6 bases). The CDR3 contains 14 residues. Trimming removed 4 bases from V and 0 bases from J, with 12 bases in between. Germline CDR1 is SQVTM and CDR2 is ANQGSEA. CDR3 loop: CSVVKAGVNTEAFF. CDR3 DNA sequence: TGCAGCGTTGTTAAGGCAGGGGTGAACACTGAAGCTTTCTTT.

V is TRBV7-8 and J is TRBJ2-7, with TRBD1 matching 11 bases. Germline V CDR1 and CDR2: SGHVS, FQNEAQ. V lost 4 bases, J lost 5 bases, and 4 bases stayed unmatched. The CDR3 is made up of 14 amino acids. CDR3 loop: CASSYRDRGNEQYF. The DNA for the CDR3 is TGTGCCAGCAGCTACCGGGACAGGGGGAACGAGCAGTACTTC.

The chain's CDR3 is CASSYSPGTSGYEQYF. CDR3 in DNA: TGTGCCAGCAGTTACTCCCCTGGGACTAGCGGATACGAGCAGTACTTC. The gene calls are TRBV6-5 and TRBJ2-7; 11 nucleotides match TRBD2. The CDR3 runs to 16 residues. V dropped 0 bases and J dropped 4; count of bases not matched to a gene: 5. Germline lookup yields CDR1 MNHEY and CDR2 SVGAGI.

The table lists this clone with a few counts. This CDR3 is CAISPGLGSYNEQFF. CDR3 nucleotides: TGTGCCATCAGCCCAGGGTTGGGCTCCTACAATGAGCAGTTCTTC. This chain links TRBV10-3 with TRBJ2-1; D possibly corresponds to TRBD1 (5 bases). There are 15 residues in the CDR3. V gave up 6 bases and J gave up 0 bases, with 12 bases separating them. Germline V gives CDR1 ENHRY, CDR2 SYGVKD.

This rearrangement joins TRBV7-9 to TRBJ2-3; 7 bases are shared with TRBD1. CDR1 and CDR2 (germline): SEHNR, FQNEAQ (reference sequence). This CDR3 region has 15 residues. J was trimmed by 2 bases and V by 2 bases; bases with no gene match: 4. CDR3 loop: CASSLRDSFTDTQYF. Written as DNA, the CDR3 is TGTGCCAGCAGCTTACGGGACAGCTTCACAGATACGCAGTATTTT.

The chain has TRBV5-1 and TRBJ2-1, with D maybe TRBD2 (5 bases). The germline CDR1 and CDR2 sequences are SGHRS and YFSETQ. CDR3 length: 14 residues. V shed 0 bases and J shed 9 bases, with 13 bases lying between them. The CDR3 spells CASSLAGNLGEQFF. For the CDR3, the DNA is TGCGCCAGCAGCTTGGCCGGGAACCTTGGTGAGCAGTTCTTC.

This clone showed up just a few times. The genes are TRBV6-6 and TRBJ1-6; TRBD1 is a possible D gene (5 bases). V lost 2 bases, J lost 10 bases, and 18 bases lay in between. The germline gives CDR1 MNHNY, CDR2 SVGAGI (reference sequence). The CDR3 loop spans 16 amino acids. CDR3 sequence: CASSYPGPGGRSPLHF. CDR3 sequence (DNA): TGTGCCAGCAGTTACCCGGGGCCGGGGGGGAGGTCACCCCTCCACTTT.